This entry is about one T cell receptor (beta chain). It lacks a known antigen. Base qualities are not provided; no much larger clone lies one nucleotide away. This sample is part of a study of cytomegalovirus exposure and HLA in healthy donors (dated by TCRdb to 2017 to 2019). Regarding the complete study: A later analysis indicated that the roughly 130 validation repertoires were generated on the platform also employed for the 650 to 850 repertoires of the first cohort. The aim of the study was to test whether cataloging public T cell receptors could identify signatures of past pathogen exposure. A separate validation cohort of roughly 120 different subjects was used in addition to the approximately 610-subject first cohort. High-throughput TCR immunosequencing, statistical association of individual TCRs with disease status, and machine learning were combined to predict cytomegalovirus infection status. Here is what the overall study found, with its caveats: In a later analysis, TCRs clustered in the first cohort were found to also tend to co-occur in the approximately 110 validation repertoires, with 94% of cluster scores above 0. The classifier was reported to diagnose cytomegalovirus status with high specificity and sensitivity in both the original and validation cohorts. Across donors, most TCR sequences were observed very rarely, whereas some public TCRs were present in many individuals. In vitro tests confirmed that three of the cytomegalovirus-associated TCR beta chains recognize cytomegalovirus antigens. A total of fewer than 200 TCR beta chains were listed by the study as associated with cytomegalovirus. According to the authors, the approach could potentially be generalized to other disease states and immunological phenotypes. A later analysis lacked HLA typing for the validation cohort, so it scored co-occurrence in that cohort across all 120 or so repertoires.

Donors formed part of the validation cohort, which comprised about 130 subjects and was distinct from the first cohort of several hundred subjects. Preparation of the library involved the immunoSEQ multiplex PCR assay. As for how the authors treated the data: A statistical classification framework was built to diagnose cytomegalovirus status from the catalog of TCR beta chain sequences. This immuneACCESS table, as held by TCRdb, lists in-frame sequences with V and J called but not all clones. Of the missing ones, under half trace to an unresolved V gene in checked studies; the others have no known cause. The DNA gave D and trimming, while V, J and clone size come from that table. This sample has tens of thousands of clones in its table, and around 95% of those were observed once. 1.4% of the sample is taken by the ten largest. From cysteine to phenylalanine, the CDR3 is 15 amino acids long. Just CDR3 DNA is preserved here, 45 bases in frame from base 1. Reading the germline V gene gives CDR1 MNHNS and CDR2 SASEGT. At the junction V is shortened by 5 bases and J by 1 base; bases outside the gene matches: 6.

The sequenced sample was PBMCs. The TCR was taken from a man aged 18 to 29 in good health and CMV-seropositive. The rearranged segments are TRBV6-1 and TRBJ2-7; the junction holds 9 bases that match TRBD2. The nucleotides are TGTGCCAGCAGTAAGCCGGGACTAGCTTCCTACGAGCAGTACTTC. The translation is CASSKPGLASYEQYF.